Given below is one TCR beta chain in context. Use of 60 Vbeta and 13 Jbeta primers characterized the PCR. TCRdb keeps only in-frame clones here, not all; method: immunoSEQ multiplex PCR. The data hold approximately 100,000 clones, with 76% observed a single time. These data come from a study of cytomegalovirus exposure and HLA in healthy donors. Input material: PBMCs. The sequence came from a man aged 40-50 years in good health and CMV-seronegative.

The CDR3: CASSQSGGGNTGELFF. CDR3 DNA: TGTGCCAGCAGCCAATCTGGCGGGGGGAACACCGGGGAGCTGTTTTTT. The chain recombines TRBV4-2 with TRBJ2-2; 7 bases fit TRBD2. The CDR3 totals 16 residues. CDR1 and CDR2 from the germline V gene are LGHNA and YNFKEQ. V shed 2 bases, J shed 1 base, and the junction held 4 bases outside the gene matches.